This T cell receptor beta chain was identified in a study of T cells in Graves' hyperthyroidism and ophthalmopathy. Study context: Peripheral blood specimens were obtained at initial diagnosis, prior to any treatment. Study findings and constraints: Prediction of ophthalmopathy progression came a median approximately 7 months pre-onset.

Researchers amplified the TCR beta CDR3 regions from RNA transcripts. HTBI primers were employed in a first-round RT-PCR of the TCR CDR3. One entry per CDR3 protein results from TCRdb running MiXCR on the multiplex PCR reads. This table has some 600,000 distinct CDR3 sequences, about 15% appearing once. The CDR3 consists of 22 residues. The junction had 17 bases not matched to a gene; V was cut back by 0 bases and J by 0 bases. CDR1 ENHRY and CDR2 SYGVKD come from the germline V gene. Uncontrolled infection, other autoimmune disease, pregnancy or lactation barred patients from enrollment. Diagnostic decisions used clinical symptoms, serum thyroxine and TRAb, thyroid ultrasound and orbital computed tomography. As for this clonotype: Its antigen is not identified.

What was sequenced was blood. This chain uses TRBV10-3 with TRBJ1-6, with 7 bases aligning to TRBD1. The receptor was isolated from a woman aged 25 to 39 with Graves' hyperthyroidism that later progressed to Graves' ophthalmopathy. CDR3 bases: TGTGCCATCAGTGAGTCCTTTTTTATTTCGGGACAGCAGAGCTCCTATAATTCACCCCTCCACTTT. Its protein is CAISESFFISGQQSSYNSPLHF.